This TCR beta chain originates from a study of blood T cell repertoires in COVID-19. Study information: T cells, B-cell-depleted T cells, or PBMCs supplied cDNA or gDNA.

Trimming stripped 6 bases from V and 1 base from J, with 12 bases between. The CDR3 spans 14 residues. CDR1 and CDR2 (germline): KGHSH, LQKENI. Either two negative PCRs, clearance, or symptom resolution qualified Cohort 3 donors as recovered. The table came from immunoSEQ multiplex PCR; TCRdb's copy has only in-frame clones and leaves some out. The table includes about 250,000 clones, about 87% detected once. This TCR derives from a woman between 45 and 60 years old who had recovered from COVID-19. The chain combines TRBV18 with TRBJ1-1, with D perhaps TRBD1 (6 bases). The sample consisted of PBMCs or T cells enriched from blood (not recorded which). The DNA of the CDR3 is TGTGCCAGCTCCCCGGGGACACAGAACACTGAAGCTTTCTTT. Protein sequence: CASSPGTQNTEAFF.